The 6 T cell receptor beta chains reported below all come from one sample, sequenced in a study of STAT5B mutations in CD4+ large granular lymphocyte leukemia. The protocol was immunoSEQ multiplex PCR, while the TCRdb copy is restricted to in-frame clones and leaves out a portion. The sample lists approximately 32,000 clones; more than 55% were seen once. Material for sequencing was CD4+ T cells from blood buffy coats. The source of these receptors is a human donor in good health.

This chain uses TRBV9 with TRBJ1-1, with 8 positions matching TRBD1. The V gene end was trimmed by 2 bases and the J gene end by 5 bases; junction bases not matched to a gene: 8. The CDR3 is 15 amino acids. Germline V lookup: CDR1 SGDLS, CDR2 YYNGEE. The CDR3 reads CASSVTGTGDTEAFF. CDR3 DNA sequence: TGTGCCAGCAGCGTTACCGGGACAGGCGATACTGAAGCTTTCTTT. The full variable domain, rest sourced from reference TRBV9 and TRBJ1-1, is DSGVTQTPKHLITATGQRVTLRCSPRSGDLSVYWYQQSLDQGLQFLIQYYNGEERAKGNILERFSAQQFPDLHSELNLSSLELGDSALYFCASSVTGTGDTEAFFGQGTRLTVV.

The J gene is TRBJ1-2, the V gene TRBV7-9; D is undetermined. Per germline, CDR1 SEHNR and CDR2 FQNEAQ (reference sequence). V gave up 8 bases and J gave up 5 bases, with 12 bases separating them. There are 12 residues in the CDR3. The CDR3: CASGNVLYGYTF. DNA for the CDR3: TGTGCCAGCGGAAACGTTTTGTATGGCTACACCTTC. Full variable domain (rest looked up from reference TRBV7-9 and TRBJ1-2): DTGVSQNPRHKITKRGQNVTFRCDPISEHNRLYWYRQTLGQGPEFLTYFQNEAQLEKSRLLSDRFSAERPKGSFSTLEIQRTEQGDSAMYLCASGNVLYGYTFGSGTRLTVV.

This clone was seen a handful of times. The chain uses TRBV6-1 and TRBJ1-3; no clear D. Germline V CDR1 and CDR2: MNHNS, SASEGT. V lost 5 bases, J lost 4 bases, and 3 bases lay in between. There are 11 residues in the CDR3. For the CDR3, the DNA is TGTGCCAGCAGTTGGGGAAACACCATATATTTT. As protein: CASSWGNTIYF.

The chain links TRBV30 to TRBJ2-3; 7 bases map to TRBD1. The CDR3 is made up of 13 amino acids. The trim removed 3 bases at V and 2 bases at J, leaving 2 bases unmatched. The V gene's germline CDR1 is GTSNPN and CDR2 SVGIG (reference sequence). CDR3 nucleotide sequence: TGTGCCTGGAGGACAGGGTACACAGATACGCAGTATTTT. It translates to CAWRTGYTDTQYF. The entire variable domain, with the rest obtained from reference TRBV30 and TRBJ2-3, is as follows: SQTIHQWPATLVQPVGSPLSLECTVEGTSNPNLYWYRQAAGRGLQLLFYSVGIGQISSEVPQNLSASRPQDRQFILSSKKLLLSDSGFYLCAWRTGYTDTQYFGPGTRLTVL.

V is TRBV4-2 and J is TRBJ2-3; TRBD2 matches 9 bases. The germline CDR1 and CDR2 sequences are LGHNA and YNFKEQ. Germline trimming cut 4 bases from V and 2 bases from J; bases unmatched to any gene: 7. The CDR3 is made up of 16 amino acids. CDR3 sequence: CASSPLAGSNTDTQYF. In DNA, the CDR3 is TGTGCCAGCAGCCCTCTAGCGGGGAGCAACACAGATACGCAGTATTTT.

This chain links TRBV6-7 with TRBJ2-1; tentative D call: TRBD2 (6 bases). TRBV6-7 is an ORF; its function is uncertain. This CDR3 comprises 17 residues. The V end lost 0 bases, the J end lost 2 bases, and 14 bases lay between the germline ends. The CDR3 loop is CASSYSSGGAPYNEQFF. CDR3 nucleotide sequence: TGTGCCAGCAGTTACTCGAGCGGCGGGGCGCCCTACAATGAGCAGTTCTTC.